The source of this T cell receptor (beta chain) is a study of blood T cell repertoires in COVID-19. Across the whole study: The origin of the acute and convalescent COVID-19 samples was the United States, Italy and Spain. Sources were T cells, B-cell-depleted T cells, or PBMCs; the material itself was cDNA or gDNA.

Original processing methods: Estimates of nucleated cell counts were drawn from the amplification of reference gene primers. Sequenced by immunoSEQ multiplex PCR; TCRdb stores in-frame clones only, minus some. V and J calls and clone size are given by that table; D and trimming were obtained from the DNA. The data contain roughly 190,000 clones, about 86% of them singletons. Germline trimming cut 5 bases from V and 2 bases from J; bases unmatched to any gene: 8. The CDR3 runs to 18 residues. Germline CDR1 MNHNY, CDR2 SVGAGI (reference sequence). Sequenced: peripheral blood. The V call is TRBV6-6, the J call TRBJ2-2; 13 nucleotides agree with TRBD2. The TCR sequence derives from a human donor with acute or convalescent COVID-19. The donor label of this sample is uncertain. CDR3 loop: CASSRRGGLAGNTGELFF. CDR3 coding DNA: TGTGCCAGCAGTCGGAGGGGGGGACTAGCGGGAAACACCGGGGAGCTGTTTTTT.